The rows below give T cell receptor beta chains drawn from one sample of a study of blood T cell repertoires in COVID-19. TCRdb's table, derived via immunoSEQ multiplex PCR, lists solely in-frame clones and lacks some. Altogether about 64,000 clones are present, just over 90% being singletons, with the ten largest covering roughly 1.7%. Material: peripheral blood. These receptors were obtained from a human donor in a cohort sampled during active COVID-19. Each CDR3 is given with its conserved first and last residue. The D gene is left open where the match is weak. Only part of the rows carry a size: once, few, many, or a class if the clone is expanded.

v_call	clone_size	j_call	d_call	cdr3_nt	cdr3_aa
TRBV19	NA	TRBJ2-1	TRBD2	TGTGCCAGTAGTATAGTCTACCAGCGGGAGCATGAGCAGTTCTTC	CASSIVYQREHEQFF
TRBV7-6	few	TRBJ2-7	TRBD1	TGTGCCAGCAGCACAATCCGGGACAGGGGCTACGAGCAGTACTTC	CASSTIRDRGYEQYF
TRBV5-1	NA	TRBJ2-1	NA	TGCGCCAGCAGCTTAATCGGCGGCACGCACGATGAGCAGTTCTTC	CASSLIGGTHDEQFF
TRBV7-3	few	TRBJ1-2	TRBD1	TGTGCCAGCAGCTTAACGGGACAGGGCGAAGCTGATGGCTACACCTTC	CASSLTGQGEADGYTF
TRBV9	NA	TRBJ2-2	TRBD2	TGTGCCAGCAGCGCCTCCCCCCGGGGGGGAGGAAAGACCGGGGAGCTGTTTTTT	CASSASPRGGGKTGELFF
TRBV7-8	NA	TRBJ2-1	TRBD2	TGTGCCAGCAGCCAAGGAGCGGGAAGGGGACCACACAATGAGCAGTTCTTC	CASSQGAGRGPHNEQFF
TRBV5-4	NA	TRBJ2-5	TRBD2	TGTGCCAGCAGCGGCGGTCTAGCGGGAGTAGGGGGAGAGACCCAGTACTTC	CASSGGLAGVGGETQYF
TRBV2	once	TRBJ2-1	NA	TGTGCCAGCAGTGACTCCGTTAAAGTCGGGGAGCAGTTCTTC	CASSDSVKVGEQFF
TRBV5-1	NA	TRBJ2-1	TRBD2	TGCGCCAGCAGCTTGGCTCTAGCGGGAGGGCGGGTTCAGTTCTTC	CASSLALAGGRVQFF
TRBV28	few	TRBJ1-5	NA	TGTGCCAGCGGCCCACGGGGGGCGCACTACCAGCCCCAGCATTTT	CASGPRGAHYQPQHF
TRBV27	NA	TRBJ2-2	TRBD2	TGTGCCAGCAGTTTAAGGCTAGCGGGAGGGCCAACCGGGGAGCTGTTTTTT	CASSLRLAGGPTGELFF
TRBV9	few	TRBJ2-7	NA	TGTGCCAGCAGCGTAGTCGAGTCCGAGCAGTACTTC	CASSVVESEQYF
TRBV4-2	NA	TRBJ2-1	TRBD2	TGTGCCAGCAGCCAAACCGGGACTAGCGGTTGGAATGAGCAGTTCTTC	CASSQTGTSGWNEQFF
TRBV19	NA	TRBJ2-1	TRBD2	TGTGCCAGTAGTATAGCCGGGACTAGCGGGAGCCGGAACAATGAGCAGTTCTTC	CASSIAGTSGSRNNEQFF
TRBV20-1	NA	TRBJ2-3	TRBD2	TGCAGTGCTAGTCTGGGGGAGGGGTGGGATACGCAGTATTTT	CSASLGEGWDTQYF
TRBV5-1	NA	TRBJ1-6	TRBD1	TGCGCCAGCAGCTCCCCGGGACAGGATAATTCACCCCTCCACTTT	CASSSPGQDNSPLHF
TRBV28	NA	TRBJ1-1	NA	TGTGCCAGCAGTTTATACGGCAGCGGGTTCGAGGCTTTCTTT	CASSLYGSGFEAFF
TRBV7-2	NA	TRBJ1-5	NA	TGTGCCAGCAGCTTAGCCTATGCCACCAATCAGCCCCAGCATTTT	CASSLAYATNQPQHF
TRBV28	NA	TRBJ2-4	TRBD1	TGTGCCAGCAGTTCGGTGGGACAGGGGAAAAACATTCAGTACTTC	CASSSVGQGKNIQYF
TRBV13	NA	TRBJ2-7	NA	TGTGCCAGCAGCCTGGCGGTGTCCTACGAGCAGTACTTC	CASSLAVSYEQYF
TRBV27	once	TRBJ1-4	TRBD1	TGTGCCAGCAGTCCCCGAGGACAGGGTGGGGAAAAACTGTTTTTT	CASSPRGQGGEKLFF
TRBV15	NA	TRBJ2-1	TRBD2	TGTGCCACGAGCGGGGCCCACAATGAGCAGTTCTTC	CATSGAHNEQFF
TRBV18	NA	TRBJ1-2	NA	TGTGCCAGCTCGCCCACCGCAGGGTTCTATGGCTACACCTTC	CASSPTAGFYGYTF
TRBV28	once	TRBJ1-5	NA	TGTGCCAGCAGTTTCTCGGACACTAGCAATCAGCCCCAGCATTTT	CASSFSDTSNQPQHF
TRBV11-2	once	TRBJ2-1	TRBD2	TGTGCCAGCAGCTTAGTAATCGGGACTAGCGGGAAGGATGAGCAGTTCTTC	CASSLVIGTSGKDEQFF
TRBV5-1	NA	TRBJ2-5	NA	TGCGCCAGCAGCTTGGTGTCGGGAAAGGGGACCCAGTACTTC	CASSLVSGKGTQYF
TRBV4-1	once	TRBJ2-7	NA	TGCGCCAGCAGCCAAGATCCTCGAGGGTTGGACGAGCAGTACTTC	CASSQDPRGLDEQYF
TRBV6-6	many	TRBJ2-7	NA	TGTGCCAGCAGTTACTCGAGCTCAGGTGGGGGGTACGAGCAGTACTTC	CASSYSSSGGGYEQYF
TRBV7-2	NA	TRBJ2-5	NA	TGTGCCAGCAGCTCTCAAGAGACCCAGTACTTC	CASSSQETQYF
TRBV10-3	once	TRBJ1-3	NA	TGTGCCATCAGCCCGGACAGAGGGATCTCTGGAAACACCATATATTTT	CAISPDRGISGNTIYF
TRBV28	NA	TRBJ2-1	TRBD2	TGTGCCAGCGAGCAACACATCCTAGCGGGGGACAATGAGCAGTTCTTC	CASEQHILAGDNEQFF
TRBV29-1	NA	TRBJ2-3	NA	TGCAGCGTTGAAGATCCTAGGGCGGGGCCCACAGATACGCAGTATTTT	CSVEDPRAGPTDTQYF
TRBV7-7	NA	TRBJ2-1	TRBD2	TGTGCTAGCAGCTTAGCAGGGTCTAGCGGGAGTTTCGGTGAGCAGTTCTTC	CASSLAGSSGSFGEQFF
TRBV24-1	NA	TRBJ2-1	TRBD2	TGTGCCACCAGTGATTGGGAGGGAAATGAGCAGTTCTTC	CATSDWEGNEQFF
TRBV9	NA	TRBJ2-5	NA	TGTGCCAGCAGCGCCCCTGCCGGGAGTAAAGAGACCCAGTACTTC	CASSAPAGSKETQYF
TRBV9	NA	TRBJ2-1	TRBD2	TGTGCCAGCAGCGTAAATGGTAGGGACTACCGCTTTTACAATGAGCAGTTCTTC	CASSVNGRDYRFYNEQFF
TRBV7-2	few	TRBJ1-5	NA	TGTGCCAGCAGCGTAAGCCGTAATAGCAATCAGCCCCAGCATTTT	CASSVSRNSNQPQHF
TRBV4-3	NA	TRBJ2-3	NA	TGCGCCAGCAGCCTGGGGCAGGGCACAGATACGCAGTATTTT	CASSLGQGTDTQYF
TRBV4-2	NA	TRBJ2-1	NA	TGTGCCAGCAGCCAAGCGGGATACGGTGAGCAGTTCTTC	CASSQAGYGEQFF
TRBV27	NA	TRBJ2-7	NA	TGTGCCAGCAGCAAGACAGGCCTTTCTTCCTACGAGCAGTACTTC	CASSKTGLSSYEQYF
TRBV19	NA	TRBJ2-3	TRBD2	TGTGCCACCAATTCAGAGCGGGGGACGCAGTATTTT	CATNSERGTQYF
TRBV11-2	NA	TRBJ2-1	NA	TGTGCCAGCAGCTTAGATCGAGGGAGTTACAATGAGCAGTTCTTC	CASSLDRGSYNEQFF
TRBV15	NA	TRBJ2-5	TRBD2	TGTGCCACCAGCAGAGATCGGAAGGGAGGGGAGACCCAGTACTTC	CATSRDRKGGETQYF